The 13 T cell receptor beta chains given below trace back to one sample, sequenced in a study of regulatory T cells in long-lasting Graves disease. Relying on iRepertoire HTBI primers and Arm-PCR of CDR3 regions, the team built TCR beta libraries. Via MiXCR, TCRdb re-called the multiplex PCR reads, giving one row per CDR3 protein. Of roughly 500,000 distinct CDR3 sequences listed, less than 25% are singletons. Time point meaning: persistent/refractory GD, antithyroid drugs over 5 years with positive TRAb. PBMC-extracted RNA yielded the TCR library. Sequences were derived from peripheral blood mononuclear cells (PBMCs), sampled when the disease was refractory, from a patient treated with antithyroid drugs. These receptors were taken from a female donor with Graves disease.

In regard to this clonotype: A read error may produce the germline difference seen at one junction end. The genes are TRBV2 and TRBJ1-1; D is uncertain. CDR1 SNHLY and CDR2 FYNNEI come from the germline V gene. This CDR3 has 16 amino acids. This CDR3 reads CVSSRSRSTTSTEAFF. CDR3 nucleotide sequence: TGTGTCAGCTCGCGATCTAGGTCCACTACCTCCACTGAAGCTTTCTTT.

This clonotype was seen only a few times. The V gene is TRBV6-9, the J gene TRBJ1-5; 7 bases are shared with TRBD1. The CDR3 has 14 residues. CDR1 is MNHGY, CDR2 SVAAGI, per germline. V trimming: 4 bases; J trimming: 7 bases; junction bases outside the gene matches: 7. The CDR3 loop is CASSFIQGLQPQHF. CDR3 coding DNA: TGTGCCAGCAGTTTTATACAGGGGTTGCAGCCCCAGCATTTT.

This clonotype was detected a few times. J is TRBJ2-1 and V is TRBV19, with D perhaps TRBD1 or TRBD2 (5 bases each). Per germline, CDR1 LNHDA and CDR2 SQIVND (reference sequence). The CDR3 has 17 amino acids. V was cut by 4 bases and J by 6 bases, with 22 bases left in between. CDR3 in DNA: TGTGCCAGTAGTAGTGGGACCGGGACCCACCTAGGCAATGAGCAGTTCTTC. It is translated as CASSSGTGTHLGNEQFF.

The sample holds one count of this clonotype. The chain couples TRBV19 to TRBJ1-5; D might be TRBD1 (5 bases). The V and J ends lost 4 bases and 6 bases respectively, with 16 bases between them. The CDR3 has 15 residues. The germline V gene encodes CDR1 LNHDA and CDR2 SQIVND (reference sequence). The CDR3 spells CASSTYQGGGQPQHF. The CDR3 region has the DNA TGTGCCAGTAGTACCTATCAGGGCGGGGGTCAGCCCCAGCATTTT.

This chain links TRBV12-3 or TRBV12-4 with TRBJ2-2, with D unclear. This CDR3 region has 13 residues. V was shortened by 4 bases and J by 6 bases, with 9 bases between the two germline ends. CDR3 DNA: TGTGCCAGCAGTTATGGTCCCCCCGGGGAGCTGTTTTTT. As protein: CASSYGPPGELFF.

This clonotype has at least ten counts. V gene TRBV12-3 or TRBV12-4 combines with J gene TRBJ2-5; 11 bases are a match to TRBD2. This CDR3 spans 15 amino acids. J was trimmed by 2 bases and V by 3 bases; bases with no gene match: 2. CDR3 nucleotides: TGTGCCAGCAGTTTTGGACTAGCGGGTCAAGAGACCCAGTACTTC. Translated, it gives CASSFGLAGQETQYF.

The count of this clonotype is one. A much larger clone lies a single base off, so this may be a read error. The chain links TRBV28 to TRBJ2-5; D assignment may be TRBD1 or TRBD2 (7 bases each). This CDR3 contains 15 residues. Germline CDR1 MDHEN, CDR2 SYDVKM. The CDR3 DNA is TGTGCCGGCAGGGGGGGCAGGGGGTTTGTGGAGACCCAGCACTTC. This gives the protein CAGRGGRGFVETQHF. Supplemented by reference TRBV28 and TRBJ2-5, the full variable domain reads DVKVTQSSRYLVKRTGEKVFLECVQDMDHENMFWYRQDPGLGLRLIYFSYDVKMKEKGDIPEGYSVSREKKERFSLILESASTNQTSMYLCAGRGGRGFVETQHFGPGTRLLVL.

This clonotype was seen a handful of times. This chain uses TRBV6-2 or TRBV6-3 with TRBJ2-3, with a weak D call TRBD2 (5 bases). The CDR3 loop spans 16 amino acids. Germline V CDR1 and CDR2: MNHEY, SVGEGT. V was cut by 3 bases and J by 0 bases, with 13 bases left in between. This CDR3 reads CASSYSRGLSTDTQYF. The CDR3 nucleotides are TGTGCCAGCAGTTATAGTCGCGGACTCAGCACAGATACGCAGTATTTT.

As regards this clonotype: Given a much more abundant clone one base away, this may be a read error. The chain couples TRBV24-1 to TRBJ1-5; possibly TRBD1 for D (5 bases). Germline-derived CDR1 and CDR2 are KGHDR and SFDVKD. This CDR3 comprises 17 residues. In nucleotides, the CDR3 is TGTGCCACCGGCACTCTTAAGGGGCTTTTCGGCAATCAGCCCCAGCGTTTT. Amino acids: CATGTLKGLFGNQPQRF.

The CDR3 loop is CSAEPGQGPDTQYF. Written as DNA, the CDR3 is TGCAGTGCTGAACCTGGACAGGGCCCAGATACGCAGTATTTT. This chain uses TRBV20-1 with TRBJ2-3; 8 positions match TRBD1. CDR3 length: 14 amino acids. With V trimmed by 5 bases and J by 4 bases, 8 bases remained unmatched. Germline V gene data show CDR1 as DFQATT and CDR2 as SNEGSKA (reference sequence).

The chain has TRBV20-1 and TRBJ2-7, with TRBD2 identical over 8 bases. Germline CDR1 and CDR2: DFQATT and SNEGSKA (reference sequence). Trimming removed 3 bases from V and 3 bases from J; junction bases left unmatched: 19. CDR3 length: 18 residues. This chain's CDR3 is CSARGGGAGASLNYEQYF. The CDR3 DNA follows: TGCAGTGCTAGGGGGGGGGGAGCGGGAGCTTCTCTAAACTACGAGCAGTACTTC.

This clonotype was found a few times. V and J are TRBV7-2 and TRBJ2-1, with D unresolved. The CDR3 is 14 amino acids. V lost 1 base and J lost 2, with 6 bases in between. Germline CDR1 SGHTA, CDR2 FQGNSA. The CDR3 loop is CASSLVPPYNEQFF. The CDR3 region has the DNA TGTGCCAGCAGCTTAGTACCGCCCTACAATGAGCAGTTCTTC.

For this clonotype: A read error may be the cause here, since a much bigger clone is one base away. V gene TRBV29-1 combines with J gene TRBJ1-1; D is perhaps TRBD1 (6 bases). The germline V gene has CDR1 SQVTM and CDR2 ANQGSEA. This CDR3 comprises 13 residues. CDR3 sequence reads: CGAYGGLGTEAFF. The CDR3 DNA follows: TGCGGCGCCTATGGGGGGCTGGGCACTGAAGCTTTCTTT. Based on the CDR3 plus reference TRBV29-1 and TRBJ1-1, the full variable domain is SAVISQKPSRDICQRGTSLTIQCQVDSQVTMMFWYRQQPGQSLTLIATANQGSEATYESGFVIDKFPISRPNLTFSTLTVSNMSPEDSSIYLCGAYGGLGTEAFFGQGTRLTVV.